This TCR beta chain originates from a study of T cell repertoires in cytomegalovirus infection. Study at large: Matching HLA type, along with CMV infection, was indicated by public TCR beta signatures.

In its sample, this clonotype was seen once. Its antigen is unidentified. General study findings and limits: CMV-specific TCR beta clonotypes restricted by HLA-C dominated the ex vivo response.

The CDR3 length is 14 residues. The V and J ends lost 0 bases and 4 bases respectively, with 9 bases between them. Germline V lookup: CDR1 LNHNV, CDR2 YYDKDF (reference sequence). In TCRdb, the reads were re-called with MiXCR into one record per CDR3 protein. The top ten clones hold approximately 11% of a sample with some 150,000 distinct CDR3 sequences, 23% of them seen once. Source material: PBMCs. The V call is TRBV15, the J call TRBJ1-1, with D possibly matching TRBD1 (5 bases). This receptor was identified in a human donor in good health (CMV status not recorded). Some clones in this sample may be carry-over from other donors' samples. CDR3 in amino acids: CATSRDGGVTEAFF. CDR3 sequence (DNA): TGTGCCACCAGCAGAGATGGAGGGGTCACTGAAGCTTTCTTT.